The source of this TCR beta chain is a study of T cell repertoires in cytomegalovirus infection. Whole-study findings and limits: Cumulative frequency of public TCR beta families picked out carriers of CMV plus the relevant HLA. Clonotypes of TCR beta that were HLA-C-restricted and CMV-specific dominated the ex vivo response.

Per germline, CDR1 MGHRA and CDR2 YSYEKL. V lost 4 bases, J lost 0 bases, and 12 bases lay in between. The CDR3 covers 16 residues. MiXCR, run by TCRdb on the reads, gives a single entry per CDR3 protein. In the table there are about 310,000 distinct CDR3 sequences, about 17% of which are singletons. This clonotype was detected a few times. The antigen remains unidentified. The chain recombines TRBV4-1 with TRBJ2-2, with D maybe TRBD1 (5 bases). The sequence derives from a human donor in good health (CMV status not recorded). Some clones in this sample may be carry-over from other donors' samples. Sequencing was performed on PBMCs. CDR3 protein: CASSPWTKSNTGELFF. CDR3 DNA sequence: TGCGCCAGCAGCCCCTGGACAAAATCGAACACCGGGGAGCTGTTTTTT.